This T cell receptor beta chain comes out of a study of cytomegalovirus exposure and HLA in healthy donors. Study-level findings and limits: Association of 16,951 TCR beta sequences with HLA alleles was found at 0.05 false discovery rate in a later analysis.

This clone was picked up a small number of times. Its antigen remains unidentified. From germline, CDR1 is SGHRS and CDR2 YFSETQ. The V and J ends lost 3 bases and 5 bases respectively, with 11 bases between them. The CDR3 covers 14 residues. The PCR had 60 Vbeta and 13 Jbeta primers. Clones were sequenced by immunoSEQ multiplex PCR, and TCRdb holds only the in-frame ones, with some missing. The repertoire consists of around 97,000 clones, with less than 9.5% occurring once and the leading ten covering around 4.9%. The chain joins TRBV5-1 to TRBJ1-4; TRBD1 is a possible D gene (5 bases). This sequence was found in a man aged 50 or older in good health and CMV-seropositive. The material sequenced was PBMCs. The CDR3 loop reads CASSSDRPNEKLFF. As DNA, the CDR3 is TGCGCCAGCAGCTCCGACAGACCCAATGAAAAACTGTTTTTT.